Detailed here is one T cell receptor (beta chain). These data originate in a study of blood T cell repertoires in COVID-19. Overall study: The United States, Italy and Spain were the sources of the acute and convalescent COVID-19 samples.

Method: immunoSEQ multiplex PCR; TCRdb's copy keeps in-frame clones and lacks some. The table includes 150,000 or so clones, 88% detected once. CDR1 is MNHNY, CDR2 SVGAGI, per germline (reference sequence). The CDR3 sequence is 15 residues long. The V end was cut by 0 bases, the J end by 0 bases, with 9 bases between. Sequenced input: peripheral blood. The rearrangement links TRBV6-6 to TRBJ2-7; the D gene is possibly TRBD1 (5 bases). This receptor was taken from a human donor in a cohort sampled during active COVID-19. CDR3 sequence (DNA): TGTGCCAGCAGTTACTCCAGGGTTAACTCCTACGAGCAGTACTTC. It translates to CASSYSRVNSYEQYF.